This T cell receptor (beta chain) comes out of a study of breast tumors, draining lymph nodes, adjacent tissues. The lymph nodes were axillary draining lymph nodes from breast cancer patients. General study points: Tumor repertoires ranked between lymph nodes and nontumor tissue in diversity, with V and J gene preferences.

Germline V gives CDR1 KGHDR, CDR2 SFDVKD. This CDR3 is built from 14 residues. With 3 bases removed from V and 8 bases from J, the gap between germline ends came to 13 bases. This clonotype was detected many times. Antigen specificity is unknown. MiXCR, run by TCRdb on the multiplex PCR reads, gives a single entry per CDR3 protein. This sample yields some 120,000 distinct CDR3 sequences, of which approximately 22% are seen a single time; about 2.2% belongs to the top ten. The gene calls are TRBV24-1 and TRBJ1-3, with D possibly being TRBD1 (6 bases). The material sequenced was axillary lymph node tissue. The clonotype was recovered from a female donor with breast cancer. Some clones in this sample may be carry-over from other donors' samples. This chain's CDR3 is CATSDPGAGDTIYF. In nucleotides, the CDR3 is TGTGCCACCAGTGATCCAGGGGCGGGGGACACCATATATTTT.